A single sample is the source of the 22 T cell receptor beta chains below, sequenced in a study of regulatory dendritic cells for organ transplantation. TCRdb keeps only in-frame clones here, not all; method: immunoSEQ multiplex PCR. The repertoire holds some 19,000 clones, with around two thirds as singletons. What was sequenced was memory CD4+ T cells from blood. Noted subset: CD45RO+ memory T cells. The receptors derive from a human donor in good health.

In this sample, this clone turned up once. One junction end disagrees with the germline gene, perhaps due to a read error. V and J are TRBV11-3 and TRBJ2-5; D uncertain. Germline lookup yields CDR1 SGHNT and CDR2 YENEEA. The CDR3 runs 15 residues. CDR3 bases: TGTGCCAGCAGCTTAATGAGGCCTCCCCAAGGGACCCAGTACTTC. Residues: CASSLMRPPQGTQYF. Using reference TRBV11-3 and TRBJ2-5 for the parts outside the CDR3, the full variable domain is EAGVVQSPRYKIIEKKQPVAFWCNPISGHNTLYWYLQNLGQGPELLIRYENEEAVDDSQLPKDRFSAERLKGVDSTLKIQPAELGDSAVYLCASSLMRPPQGTQYFGPGTRLLVL.

The V call is TRBV7-2, the J call TRBJ2-7, with a tentative D call TRBD2 (5 bases). V shed 5 bases and J shed 6 bases, with 14 bases lying between them. CDR1 is SGHTA and CDR2 is FQGNSA in the germline V gene. CDR3 length: 13 residues. The CDR3 coding sequence is TGTGCCAGCAGCCCGAGAGGACTTGTCGAGCAGTACTTC. Translation: CASSPRGLVEQYF.

This chain connects TRBV6-6 to TRBJ2-1; 8 nucleotides line up with TRBD2. Germline loops: CDR1 MNHNY, CDR2 SVGAGI (reference sequence). Germline trimming cut 6 bases from V and 5 bases from J; bases unmatched to any gene: 12. The CDR3 loop spans 16 amino acids. CDR3 sequence reads: CASSPPRAGADNEQFF. CDR3 DNA: TGTGCCAGCAGCCCGCCTAGAGCGGGGGCGGACAATGAGCAGTTCTTC.

This clone was detected once. This sequence joins TRBV6-6 and TRBJ2-3; TRBD1 agrees at 7 bases. Looked up from germline, CDR1 is MNHNY and CDR2 is SVGAGI (reference sequence). Trimming took 5 bases from V and 0 from J; bases not matched to a gene: 5. This CDR3 comprises 15 residues. Here the CDR3 reads CASSRQGTSTDTQYF. The CDR3 nucleotides are TGTGCCAGCAGTCGACAGGGAACTAGCACAGATACGCAGTATTTT.

The chain couples TRBV7-6 to TRBJ2-2, with no clear D. Trimming left V 3 bases short and J 0 bases short, with 8 bases between. CDR1 is SGHVS, CDR2 FNYEAQ, per germline. The CDR3 has 15 amino acids. This CDR3 is CASSFRIPNTGELFF. Written as DNA, the CDR3 is TGTGCCAGCAGCTTTAGAATTCCGAACACCGGGGAGCTGTTTTTT. Supplemented by reference TRBV7-6 and TRBJ2-2, the full variable domain reads GAGVSQSPRYKVTKRGQDVALRCDPISGHVSLYWYRQALGQGPEFLTYFNYEAQQDKSGLPNDRFSAERPEGSISTLTIQRTEQRDSAMYRCASSFRIPNTGELFFGEGSRLTVL.

V is TRBV14 and J is TRBJ2-3, with D perhaps TRBD2 (5 bases). CDR3 size: 15 residues. V lost 4 bases and J 5 bases, leaving 16 bases between the germline ends. The V gene's germline CDR1 is SGHDN and CDR2 FVKESK. The CDR3 sequence is CASSRGPSLEDTQYF. Here the CDR3 DNA reads TGTGCCAGCAGCCGCGGGCCTTCCTTGGAAGATACGCAGTATTTT.

The J gene is TRBJ2-1, the V gene TRBV5-4, with no clear D. Germline loops: CDR1 SGHNT, CDR2 YYREEE (reference sequence). This CDR3 comprises 11 residues. Trimming stripped 5 bases from V and 10 bases from J, with 10 bases between. The CDR3 DNA sequence: TGTGCCAGCAGACTGGGCGACGAGCAGTTCTTC. It specifies CASRLGDEQFF.

The chain has TRBV5-1 and TRBJ2-5; D might be TRBD2 (6 bases). The germline CDR1 and CDR2 sequences are SGHRS and YFSETQ. V was shortened by 5 bases and J by 1 base, with 15 bases between the two germline ends. This CDR3 region has 15 residues. The CDR3 region is CASRMAPGAQETQYF. The CDR3 DNA sequence: TGCGCCAGCAGAATGGCCCCGGGAGCCCAAGAGACCCAGTACTTC.

This clone was recorded a few times. The rearrangement uses TRBV7-2 and TRBJ2-7; D perhaps matches TRBD1 (6 bases). There are 12 residues in the CDR3. V was trimmed by 3 bases and J by 4 bases, leaving 7 bases between them. Germline CDR1 and CDR2: SGHTA and FQGNSA. As DNA, the CDR3 is TGTGCCAGCAGCTTGGGGGCATACGAGCAGTACTTC. As protein: CASSLGAYEQYF.

The rearrangement uses TRBV19 and TRBJ1-3; 7 bases agree with TRBD1. Germline CDR1 is LNHDA and CDR2 is SQIVND (reference sequence). V was pared by 8 bases and J by 0 bases, with 19 bases of the junction left unmatched. The CDR3 sequence is 19 residues long. The CDR3 region has the DNA TGTGCCAGTGCGAACTCAAATACCGGGACAGAGATCTCTGGAAACACCATATATTTT. Amino acids: CASANSNTGTEISGNTIYF.

V and J are TRBV5-1 and TRBJ2-7; D gene unclear. Germline values: CDR1 SGHRS, CDR2 YFSETQ. V was shortened by 0 bases and J by 5 bases, with 12 bases between the two germline ends. The CDR3 totals 14 residues. CDR3 sequence (DNA): TGCGCCAGCAGCTTGGGTGGGTCTCGGGACGAGCAGTACTTC. It specifies CASSLGGSRDEQYF. Using reference TRBV5-1 and TRBJ2-7 for the parts outside the CDR3, the full variable domain is KAGVTQTPRYLIKTRGQQVTLSCSPISGHRSVSWYQQTPGQGLQFLFEYFSETQRNKGNFPGRFSGRQFSNSRSEMNVSTLELGDSALYLCASSLGGSRDEQYFGPGTRLTVT.

The chain employs TRBV18 and TRBJ1-4, with a tentative D call TRBD1 (6 bases). Germline V gene data show CDR1 as KGHSH and CDR2 as LQKENI. The CDR3 has 16 amino acids. V lost 6 bases to trimming and J lost 7 bases, with 21 bases between them. The CDR3 region is CASSPNTPGQGEKLFF. The CDR3 DNA reads as TGTGCCAGCTCCCCCAACACCCCGGGACAAGGTGAAAAACTGTTTTTT. Complete variable domain (other parts from reference TRBV18 and TRBJ1-4): NAGVMQNPRHLVRRRGQEARLRCSPMKGHSHVYWYRQLPEEGLKFMVYLQKENIIDESGMPKERFSAEFPKEGPSILRIQQVVRGDSAAYFCASSPNTPGQGEKLFFGSGTQLSVL.

This chain links TRBV15 with TRBJ1-5, with a tentative D call TRBD1 (5 bases). CDR1 is LNHNV, CDR2 YYDKDF, per germline (reference sequence). The CDR3 is 17 amino acids. V shed 1 base and J shed 5 bases, with 18 bases lying between them. The CDR3 bases are TGTGCCACCAGCAGAGCGGATGGAGGGGTAGCGTATCAGCCCCAGCATTTT. It yields the protein CATSRADGGVAYQPQHF.

The chain combines TRBV6-5 with TRBJ2-7, with 8 bases fitting TRBD1. J lost 6 bases, V lost 2 bases, and 6 bases had no gene match. The V gene's germline CDR1 is MNHEY and CDR2 SVGAGI. This CDR3 is built from 14 residues. CDR3 DNA sequence: TGTGCCAGCAGTTACCAAGGACAGGGCACCGAGCAGTACTTC. Its translation: CASSYQGQGTEQYF.

In DNA form, the CDR3 reads TGTGCCAGCTCACCACCGAGCGGGGGTAACACCGGGGAGCTGTTTTTT. Protein sequence: CASSPPSGGNTGELFF. V gene TRBV18 combines with J gene TRBJ2-2; 8 nucleotides agree with TRBD2. Germline V gene sequence: CDR1 KGHSH, CDR2 LQKENI. J lost 2 bases, V lost 0 bases, and 2 bases had no gene match. The CDR3 spans 16 residues.

This clone was picked up a small number of times. This chain uses TRBV6-5 with TRBJ2-7; TRBD1 agrees at 12 bases. The V gene end was trimmed by 4 bases and the J gene end by 7 bases; junction bases not matched to a gene: 11. The CDR3 runs 16 residues. Germline values: CDR1 MNHEY, CDR2 SVGAGI. In DNA, the CDR3 is TGTGCCAGCAGTTGGGACAGGGGGCCCCCCCTATTGGAGCAGTACTTC. Protein sequence: CASSWDRGPPLLEQYF.

This chain links TRBV4-3 with TRBJ1-2; 7 bases match TRBD1. Trimming cost V 0 bases and J 4 bases; bases outside gene matches: 11. Per germline, CDR1 LGHNA and CDR2 YSLEER. The length of the CDR3 is 17 residues. The CDR3 loop is CASSQDTQGQTFYGYTF. CDR3 nucleotides: TGCGCCAGCAGCCAAGACACGCAGGGACAGACTTTCTATGGCTACACCTTC.

The chain is built from TRBV11-3 and TRBJ2-3; TRBD2 agrees at 10 bases. CDR1 and CDR2 from the germline V gene are SGHNT and YENEEA. The CDR3 runs 17 residues. V lost 1 base, J lost 4 bases, and 8 bases stayed unmatched. CDR3 loop: CASSLGVSGGASDTQYF. CDR3 coding DNA: TGTGCCAGCAGCTTAGGCGTAAGCGGGGGGGCCTCAGATACGCAGTATTTT.

This clone has just a few counts. The chain joins TRBV27 to TRBJ2-3; TRBD2 matches 8 bases. CDR1 MNHEY and CDR2 SMNVEV come from the germline V gene (reference sequence). V was clipped by 9 bases and J by 0 bases; unmatched bases: 5. CDR3 size: 14 residues. Written as DNA, the CDR3 is TGTGCCAGTAAGACTAGCGCTAGCACAGATACGCAGTATTTT. Amino acids: CASKTSASTDTQYF.

V gene TRBV9 combines with J gene TRBJ1-2; 10 positions agree with TRBD1. V trimming: 1 base; J trimming: 8 bases; junction bases outside the gene matches: 8. This CDR3 is 15 amino acids long. From germline, CDR1 is SGDLS and CDR2 YYNGEE. The CDR3 is CASSVNIGTGDGYTF. CDR3 nucleotides: TGTGCCAGCAGCGTAAACATCGGGACAGGGGACGGCTACACCTTC.

As for this clone: The junction shows a germline mismatch at one end, possibly a read error. The V gene is TRBV7-7, the J gene TRBJ2-3; a possible D gene is TRBD1 (6 bases). Germline V gene lookup returns CDR1 SSHAT and CDR2 FNYEAQ (reference sequence). The CDR3 contains 13 residues. CDR3 in amino acids: CASRLQGPDTQYF. CDR3 in DNA: TGTGCTAGCAGATTACAGGGCCCAGATACGCAGTATTTT.

V gene TRBV5-1 combines with J gene TRBJ2-3; TRBD2 matches at 7 bases. Trimming took 4 bases from V and 5 from J; bases not matched to a gene: 7. Per the germline V gene, CDR1 is SGHRS and CDR2 is YFSETQ. This CDR3 contains 14 residues. Here the CDR3 reads CASSPRGREDTQYF. In DNA, the CDR3 is TGCGCCAGCAGCCCCCGGGGGAGGGAAGATACGCAGTATTTT.